A selection of T cell receptor beta chains follows, all from one sample in a study of CD8+CD57+ T cells in acquired aplastic anemia. A single record per CDR3 protein comes from TCRdb applying MiXCR to the reads. This repertoire shows some 160,000 distinct CDR3 sequences, about 45% found once; its top ten account for roughly 2.8%. Sequenced input: sorted CD4+, CD8+, or CD8+CD57+ T cells (not recorded which) from PBMCs. All receptors come from a human donor with aplastic anemia. Each CDR3 is given with its conserved first and last residue. The D gene is left open where the match is weak. The listing skips clone size in some rows; elsewhere it reads once, few, many or a size class.

>TRBJ2-1|TRBV5-1|-|16|TRBD2
CASSLEGTSGHNEQFF
TGCGCCAGCAGCTTGGAAGGGACTAGCGGACACAATGAGCAGTTCTTC
>TRBJ2-7|TRBV20-1|many|13|TRBD2
CSAGLAGRYEQYF
TGCAGTGCCGGACTAGCGGGAAGGTATGAGCAGTACTTC
>TRBJ1-2|TRBV10-3|-|13|-
CAISEADPYGYTF
TGTGCCATCAGTGAGGCGGATCCCTATGGCTACACCTTC
>TRBJ2-3|TRBV25-1|many|14|-
CASSEWGSTDTQYF
TGTGCCAGCAGTGAATGGGGGAGCACAGATACGCAGTATTTT
>TRBJ2-3|TRBV19|-|15|-
CASTGPADETDTQYF
TGTGCCAGTACGGGACCAGCGGATGAGACAGATACGCAGTATTTT
>TRBJ1-3|TRBV6-1|-|15|-
CASHPDSVSGNTIYF
TGTGCCAGCCACCCGGACAGCGTCTCTGGAAACACCATATATTTT
>TRBJ1-1|TRBV9|many|13|-
CASSVEMNTEAFF
TGTGCCAGCAGCGTAGAAATGAACACTGAAGCTTTCTTT
>TRBJ2-1|TRBV12-3/TRBV12-4|many|14|-
CASSFTTLNNEQFF
TGTGCCAGCAGTTTCACTACCCTTAACAATGAGCAGTTCTTC
>TRBJ2-3|TRBV12-3/TRBV12-4|-|15|-
CASSFSGAVGDTQYF
TGTGCCAGCAGTTTTTCAGGCGCGGTCGGGGATACGCAGTATTTT
>TRBJ2-1|TRBV24-1|-|15|-
CATSRTGSSYNEQFF
TGTGCCACCTCGCGAACAGGGTCCTCCTACAATGAGCAGTTCTTC
>TRBJ1-5|TRBV19|-|14|-
CASSKGRGGQPQHF
TGTGCCAGTAGTAAAGGCAGGGGAGGGCAGCCCCAGCATTTT
>TRBJ2-5|TRBV20-1|-|13|-
CSASLGNQETQYF
TGCAGTGCCAGCCTTGGGAACCAAGAGACCCAGTACTTC
>TRBJ2-2|TRBV3-1|few|15|TRBD1
CASSRGQGRTGELFF
TGTGCCAGCAGCCGGGGACAGGGACGGACCGGGGAGCTGTTTTTT
>TRBJ2-7|TRBV20-1|many|16|-
CSALPLVNSPTYEQYF
TGCAGTGCCTTGCCCCTAGTCAACAGTCCTACCTACGAGCAGTACTTC
>TRBJ1-6|TRBV15|-|13|-
CATSRGRHSPLHF
TGTGCCACCAGCAGAGGGAGACACTCACCCCTCCACTTT
>TRBJ2-3|TRBV7-2|many|14|-
CASSLEYGTDTQYF
TGTGCCAGCAGCTTAGAATACGGCACAGATACGCAGTATTTT
>TRBJ1-2|TRBV9|-|12|-
CASSVYYYGYTF
TGTGCCAGCAGCGTATACTACTATGGCTACACCTTC
>TRBJ2-1|TRBV10-3|many|16|-
CAISAREPSSYNEQFF
TGTGCCATCAGCGCCCGCGAACCTAGCTCCTACAATGAGCAGTTCTTC
>TRBJ2-7|TRBV20-1|-|14|TRBD1
CSARPQGAIREQYF
TGCAGTGCTAGGCCACAGGGGGCTATAAGGGAGCAGTACTTC
>TRBJ1-6|TRBV10-1|many|17|-
CASRGGTSSSYNSPLHF
TGCGCCAGCAGGGGGGGCACATCGAGCTCCTATAATTCACCCCTCCACTTT
>TRBJ2-1|TRBV27|many|14|-
CASSFGRTYNEQFF
TGTGCCAGCAGTTTCGGACGGACCTACAATGAGCAGTTCTTC
>TRBJ2-1|TRBV15|-|15|-
CATSSRDSSYNEQFF
TGTGCCACCAGCAGCCGGGACTCCTCGTACAATGAGCAGTTCTTC
>TRBJ2-7|TRBV19|few|14|TRBD1
CASSIGGQGNEQYF
TGTGCCAGTAGTATAGGGGGACAGGGGAACGAGCAGTACTTC
>TRBJ2-7|TRBV7-9|few|15|-
CASSSLDTLSYEQYF
TGTGCCAGCAGTAGTCTTGACACCTTGTCCTACGAGCAGTACTTC
>TRBJ2-1|TRBV6-1|-|18|TRBD2
CASSPQLAGRRLYNEQFF
TGTGCCAGCAGCCCCCAACTAGCGGGACGTAGACTCTACAATGAGCAGTTCTTC
>TRBJ2-5|TRBV25-1|-|14|-
CASSLLSTQETQYF
TGTGCCAGCAGCCTCCTCAGCACACAAGAGACCCAGTACTTC
>TRBJ1-1|TRBV30|few|15|-
CAAATIMGGGTEAFF
TGTGCCGCTGCGACAATAATGGGAGGAGGGACTGAAGCTTTCTTT
>TRBJ1-2|TRBV6-5|many|14|-
CASSYPTVSDGYTF
TGTGCCAGCAGTTACCCGACGGTTAGCGATGGCTACACCTTC
>TRBJ1-2|TRBV2|many|11|TRBD1
CASFRQGPNTF
TGTGCCAGCTTTAGACAGGGCCCAAACACCTTC
>TRBJ2-3|TRBV5-4|many|17|TRBD2
CASSSPLAGRRTDTQYF
TGTGCCAGCAGTTCTCCTCTAGCGGGAAGACGCACAGATACGCAGTATTTT
>TRBJ2-3|TRBV5-4|once|13|TRBD1
CASKDRETDTQYF
TGTGCCAGCAAAGACAGGGAGACAGATACGCAGTATTTT
>TRBJ1-1|TRBV19|-|13|-
CASSIAKNTEAFF
TGTGCCAGTAGTATCGCCAAGAACACTGAAGCTTTCTTT
>TRBJ1-5|TRBV7-8|many|14|-
CASSAKVSNQPQHF
TGTGCCAGCAGCGCTAAAGTTAGCAATCAGCCCCAGCATTTT
>TRBJ1-5|TRBV20-1|once|14|TRBD1
CSAYDRARNQPQHF
TGCAGTGCTTACGACAGGGCCAGAAATCAGCCCCAGCATTTT
>TRBJ2-1|TRBV11-2|-|14|-
CASRPDSVYNEQFF
TGTGCCAGCAGACCGGACAGTGTTTACAATGAGCAGTTCTTC
>TRBJ2-7|TRBV20-1|-|14|-
CSARAGPPVVEQYF
TGCAGTGCTAGAGCGGGCCCTCCCGTGGTCGAGCAGTACTTC